These 20 T cell receptor beta chains were all obtained from the same sample, sequenced in a study of T cells in Graves' hyperthyroidism and ophthalmopathy. RNA transcripts yielded amplified TCR beta CDR3 regions. The primer set for the first-round RT-PCR of the TCR CDR3 was HTBI. TCRdb passed the multiplex PCR reads through MiXCR, listing each CDR3 protein once. The table records around 760,000 distinct CDR3 sequences, 35% of them present only once. Sequencing used blood. The receptors were gathered from a woman between 40 and 55 years old with Graves' hyperthyroidism.

The chain combines TRBV12-3 or TRBV12-4 with TRBJ2-7, with D possibly called TRBD1 or TRBD2 (6 bases each). The CDR3 runs to 15 residues. V gave up 8 bases and J gave up 6 bases, with 23 bases separating them. CDR3 coding DNA: TGTGCCAGCGGCCCGGCTACGGGGGCTCCCCTCGAGCAGTACTTC. As protein: CASGPATGAPLEQYF.

The CDR3 protein is CASRSLAATNEQFF. CDR3 in DNA: TGTGCCAGCAGGTCCTTAGCGGCAACCAATGAGCAGTTCTTC. V gene TRBV7-3 combines with J gene TRBJ2-1; TRBD2 might be the D (6 bases). Trimming stripped 6 bases from V and 6 bases from J, with 15 bases between. This CDR3 has 14 amino acids. Germline-derived CDR1 and CDR2 are SGHTA and FQGTGA.

On this clonotype: It is likely a read error, because the conserved phenylalanine at the end of the CDR3 is missing. The chain couples TRBV10-3 to TRBJ1-1; no firm D call. Trimming removed 10 bases at V and 0 bases at J, with 9 bases between. Germline CDR1 is ENHRY and CDR2 is SYGVKD. CDR3 length: 12 amino acids. The CDR3 spells CASAGMNTEAFS. CDR3 coding DNA: TGTGCCAGCGCGGGTATGAACACTGAAGCTTTCTCT.

This clonotype was counted ten times or more. The chain combines TRBV7-2 with TRBJ2-7; D perhaps matches TRBD1 (6 bases). Trimming shortened V by 1 base and J by 3 bases, and 13 bases separated the two germline ends. Germline assignment: CDR1 SGHTA and CDR2 FQGNSA. This CDR3 comprises 15 residues. CDR3 sequence reads: CASSLGGPQNYEQYF. DNA for the CDR3: TGTGCCAGCAGCTTAGGGGGGCCTCAGAACTACGAGCAGTACTTC.

V is TRBV20-1 and J is TRBJ2-7; 10 bases line up with TRBD1. With 0 bases clipped from V and 7 bases from J, the junction kept 12 bases outside the gene matches. The CDR3 loop spans 16 amino acids. Germline V gene data show CDR1 as DFQATT and CDR2 as SNEGSKA (reference sequence). DNA of the CDR3: TGCAGTGCTAGAGATGGTAGGACAGGGGGACGGTGGGAGCAGTACTTC. It is translated as CSARDGRTGGRWEQYF.

This clonotype occurred a few times. This rearrangement joins TRBV12-3 or TRBV12-4 to TRBJ2-7; D is unclear. V dropped 0 bases and J dropped 9 bases, with 3 bases sitting between them. This CDR3 is built from 10 residues. The CDR3 spells CASSLAGQYF. The DNA of the CDR3 is TGTGCCAGCAGTTTAGCAGGGCAGTACTTC.

A few counts support this clonotype. This chain connects TRBV7-9 to TRBJ2-7; no clear D gene. With 8 bases removed from V and 0 bases from J, the gap between germline ends came to 8 bases. The CDR3 sequence is 12 residues long. The V gene's germline CDR1 is SEHNR and CDR2 FQNEAQ (reference sequence). The chain's CDR3 is CASSVSSYEQYF. CDR3 nucleotide sequence: TGTGCCAGCTCCGTGAGCTCCTACGAGCAGTACTTC. Drawing the rest from reference TRBV7-9 and TRBJ2-7, the complete variable domain is DTGVSQNPRHKITKRGQNVTFRCDPISEHNRLYWYRQTLGQGPEFLTYFQNEAQLEKSRLLSDRFSAERPKGSFSTLEIQRTEQGDSAMYLCASSVSSYEQYFGPGTRLTVT.

The chain links TRBV7-2 to TRBJ1-5, with a weak D call TRBD1 (6 bases). V lost 8 bases, J lost 6 bases, and 17 bases lay in between. From germline, CDR1 is SGHTA and CDR2 FQGNSA. The CDR3 sequence is 14 residues long. In DNA, the CDR3 is TGTGCCAGCTCACCCGAACAGGGTAGTCAGCCCCAGCATTTT. The encoded protein is CASSPEQGSQPQHF.

This chain connects TRBV10-3 to TRBJ2-5; 11 nucleotides agree with TRBD1. Unmatched junction bases numbered 10, after V lost 6 bases and J lost 4 bases. The CDR3 is made up of 16 amino acids. Germline CDR1 and CDR2: ENHRY and SYGVKD. CDR3 DNA: TGTGCCATCAGGTTAGCGGACAGGGGGCCTCTAGAGACCCAGTACTTC. It yields the protein CAIRLADRGPLETQYF.

The rearrangement uses TRBV28 and TRBJ2-5; D ambiguous. Germline lookup yields CDR1 MDHEN and CDR2 SYDVKM. Trimming shortened V by 5 bases and J by 7 bases, and 20 bases separated the two germline ends. The CDR3 contains 15 residues. CDR3 amino acids: CASSPDMSTRGTQYF. As DNA, the CDR3 is TGTGCCAGCAGTCCCGACATGTCGACCAGAGGGACCCAGTACTTC.

The chain has TRBV7-2 and TRBJ2-5; TRBD1 matches at 8 bases. The CDR3 runs to 15 residues. V trimming: 5 bases; J trimming: 11 bases; junction bases outside the gene matches: 16. Germline V gives CDR1 SGHTA, CDR2 FQGNSA. Here the CDR3 reads CASSRWTGKSNEQYF. CDR3 bases: TGTGCCAGCAGCCGCTGGACAGGGAAGTCGAATGAGCAGTACTTC. The full variable domain, with the rest looked up from reference TRBV7-2 and TRBJ2-5, is GAGVSQSPSNKVTEKGKDVELRCDPISGHTALYWYRQSLGQGLEFLIYFQGNSAPDKSGLPSDRFSAERTGGSVSTLTIQRTQQEDSAVYLCASSRWTGKSNEQYFGPGTRLLVL.

This clonotype was picked up many times. The chain links TRBV29-1 to TRBJ1-2, with 10 bases lining up with TRBD1. CDR1 SQVTM and CDR2 ANQGSEA come from the germline V gene. The J segment lost 5 bases and the V segment lost 3 bases, leaving 6 bases of the junction unmatched. CDR3 length equals 14 residues. CDR3 sequence reads: CSVDGTGEKYGYTF. As DNA, the CDR3 is TGCAGCGTTGACGGGACAGGGGAAAAATATGGCTACACCTTC.

The V gene is TRBV5-1, the J gene TRBJ1-5, with 8 bases aligning to TRBD1. The junction had 3 bases not matched to a gene; V was cut back by 1 base and J by 3 bases. The CDR3 has 15 amino acids. CDR1 SGHRS and CDR2 YFSETQ come from the germline V gene. In nucleotides, the CDR3 is TGCGCCAGCAGCTTGACAGGGGGTTTCAATCAGCCCCAGCATTTT. Amino acid sequence: CASSLTGGFNQPQHF.

This clonotype was seen at least ten times. The CDR3 DNA reads TGTGCCAGCAGCTTAAGACAGGGTAGCAATCAGCCCCAGCATTTT. Translated: CASSLRQGSNQPQHF. This chain uses TRBV12-3 or TRBV12-4 with TRBJ1-5; 7 bases line up with TRBD1. Trimming removed 6 bases from V and 0 bases from J; junction bases left unmatched: 5. The CDR3 runs 15 residues.

The chain recombines TRBV6-6 with TRBJ2-7, with 7 bases fitting TRBD2. Germline V gene data show CDR1 as MNHNY and CDR2 as SVGAGI (reference sequence). The V segment lost 6 bases and the J segment 2 bases; nucleotides outside the gene matches: 7. The CDR3 sequence is 14 residues long. The DNA for the CDR3 is TGTGCCAGCAGCCCAGCGGGACGGGCCTACGAGCAGTACTTC. Protein sequence: CASSPAGRAYEQYF.

In its sample, this clonotype was seen many times. In nucleotides, the CDR3 is TGTGCCAGCAGCTCCGACAGGGTCCGGGGCTACACCTTC. Its protein product is CASSSDRVRGYTF. The chain recombines TRBV2 with TRBJ1-2; 7 bases agree with TRBD1. The length of the CDR3 is 13 residues. Germline V gene lookup returns CDR1 SNHLY and CDR2 FYNNEI. With 6 bases clipped from V and 8 bases from J, the junction kept 9 bases outside the gene matches.

The rearrangement joins TRBV7-9 to TRBJ1-6; 7 bases agree with TRBD1. The CDR3 runs 14 residues. Germline loops: CDR1 SEHNR, CDR2 FQNEAQ (reference sequence). With V trimmed by 4 bases and J by 7 bases, 4 bases remained unmatched. The CDR3 loop reads CASSWWDSNSPLHF. For the CDR3, the DNA is TGTGCCAGCAGCTGGTGGGACAGCAATTCACCCCTCCACTTT.

The genes are TRBV7-6 and TRBJ2-7; D may be TRBD2 (6 bases). CDR3 length: 15 amino acids. V was cut by 5 bases and J by 2 bases, with 16 bases left in between. Looked up from germline, CDR1 is SGHVS and CDR2 is FNYEAQ. In nucleotides, the CDR3 is TGTGCCAGCAGCCCGACGGTGGGACTTACCTACGAGCAGTACTTC. Translating gives CASSPTVGLTYEQYF.

The chain is built from TRBV6-1 and TRBJ1-1; D is possibly TRBD1 (6 bases). Germline V lookup: CDR1 MNHNS, CDR2 SASEGT. The germline V and J ends were trimmed by 6 bases and 10 bases, with 21 bases remaining between them. This CDR3 comprises 14 residues. The CDR3 coding sequence is TGTGCCAGCAGAAGCCCCTCGGGGGCGAGGGTAGCTTTCTTT. It is translated as CASRSPSGARVAFF.

This chain connects TRBV6-2 or TRBV6-3 to TRBJ1-2, with TRBD1 matching 7 bases. Germline CDR1 MNHEY, CDR2 SVGEGT. After removal of 4 bases from V and 3 bases from J, the junction contained 11 bases not matched to a gene. This CDR3 has 16 amino acids. The CDR3 DNA is TGTGCCAGCAGTTGGTCGCCAGGGGGATTTGACTATGGCTACACCTTC. Translating it yields CASSWSPGGFDYGYTF.